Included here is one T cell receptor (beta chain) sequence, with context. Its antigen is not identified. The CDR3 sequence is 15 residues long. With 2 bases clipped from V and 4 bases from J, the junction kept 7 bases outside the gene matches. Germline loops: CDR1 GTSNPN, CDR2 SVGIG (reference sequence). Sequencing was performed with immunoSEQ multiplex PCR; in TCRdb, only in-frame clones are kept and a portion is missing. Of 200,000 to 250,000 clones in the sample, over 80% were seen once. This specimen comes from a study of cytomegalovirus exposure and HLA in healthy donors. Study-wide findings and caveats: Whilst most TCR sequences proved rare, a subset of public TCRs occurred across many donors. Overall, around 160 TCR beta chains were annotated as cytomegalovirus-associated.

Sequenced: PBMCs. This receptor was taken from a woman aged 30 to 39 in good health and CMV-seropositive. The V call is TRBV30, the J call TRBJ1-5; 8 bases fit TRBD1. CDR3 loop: CAWSPPDRANQPQHF. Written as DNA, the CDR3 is TGTGCCTGGAGTCCTCCGGACAGGGCGAATCAGCCCCAGCATTTT.